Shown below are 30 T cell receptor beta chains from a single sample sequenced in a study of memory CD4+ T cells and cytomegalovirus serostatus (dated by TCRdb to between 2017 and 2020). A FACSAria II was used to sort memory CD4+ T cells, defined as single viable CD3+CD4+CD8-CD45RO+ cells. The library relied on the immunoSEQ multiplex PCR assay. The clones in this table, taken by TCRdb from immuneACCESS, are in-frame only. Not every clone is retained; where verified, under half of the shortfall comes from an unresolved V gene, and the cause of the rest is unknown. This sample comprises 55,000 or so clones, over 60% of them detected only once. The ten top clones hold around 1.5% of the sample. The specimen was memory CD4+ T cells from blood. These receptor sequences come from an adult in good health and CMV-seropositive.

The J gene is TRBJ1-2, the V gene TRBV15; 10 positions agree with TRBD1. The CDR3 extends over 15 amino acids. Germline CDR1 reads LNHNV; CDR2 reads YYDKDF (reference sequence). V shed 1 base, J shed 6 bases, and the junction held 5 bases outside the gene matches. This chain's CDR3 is CATSRAGTGDHGYTF. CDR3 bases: TGTGCCACCAGCAGAGCCGGGACAGGGGATCATGGCTACACCTTC. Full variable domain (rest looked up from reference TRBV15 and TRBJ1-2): DAMVIQNPRYQVTQFGKPVTLSCSQTLNHNVMYWYQQKSSQAPKLLFHYYDKDFNNEADTPDNFQSRRPNTSFCFLDIRSPGLGDTAMYLCATSRAGTGDHGYTFGSGTRLTVV.

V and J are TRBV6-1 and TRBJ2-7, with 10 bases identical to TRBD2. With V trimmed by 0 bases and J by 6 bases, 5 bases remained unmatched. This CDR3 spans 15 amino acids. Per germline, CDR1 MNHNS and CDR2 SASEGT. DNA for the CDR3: TGTGCCAGCAGTGAAGCCGCAGGGACTAGCGCCGAGCAGTACTTC. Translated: CASSEAAGTSAEQYF.

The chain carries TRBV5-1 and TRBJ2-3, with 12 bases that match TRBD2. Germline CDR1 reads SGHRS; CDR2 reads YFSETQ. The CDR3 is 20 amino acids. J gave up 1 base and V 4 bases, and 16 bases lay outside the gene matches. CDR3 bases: TGCGCCAGCAGCCCCCTCCCCGGACTAGCGGGAAAGACGCGCACAGATACGCAGTATTTT. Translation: CASSPLPGLAGKTRTDTQYF.

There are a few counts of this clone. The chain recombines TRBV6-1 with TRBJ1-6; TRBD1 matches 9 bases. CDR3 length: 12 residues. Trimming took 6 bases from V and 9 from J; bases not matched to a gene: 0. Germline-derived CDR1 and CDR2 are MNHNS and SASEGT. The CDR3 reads CASRTGGSPLHF. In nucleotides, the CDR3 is TGTGCCAGCAGGACAGGGGGTTCACCCCTCCACTTT.

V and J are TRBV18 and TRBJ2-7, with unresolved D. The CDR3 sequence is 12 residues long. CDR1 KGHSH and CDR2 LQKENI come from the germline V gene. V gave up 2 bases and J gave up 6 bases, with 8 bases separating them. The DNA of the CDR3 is TGTGCCAGCTCACCAACCCGGGCCGAGCAGTACTTC. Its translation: CASSPTRAEQYF.

The CDR3 DNA is TGCGCCAGCAGCCAAGGCCGGGGACTAGCGGGGGGGACTAGCACAGATACGCAGTATTTT. It translates to CASSQGRGLAGGTSTDTQYF. This chain uses TRBV4-3 with TRBJ2-3; TRBD2 matches at 16 bases. This CDR3 spans 20 amino acids. The trim removed 1 base at V and 0 bases at J, leaving 7 bases unmatched. Germline CDR1 LGHNA, CDR2 YSLEER.

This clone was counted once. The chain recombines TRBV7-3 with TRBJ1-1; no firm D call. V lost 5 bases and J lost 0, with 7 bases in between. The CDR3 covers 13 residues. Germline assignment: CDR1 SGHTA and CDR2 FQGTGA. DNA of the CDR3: TGTGCCAGCAGCGCCTTTATGAACACTGAAGCTTTCTTT. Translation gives CASSAFMNTEAFF.

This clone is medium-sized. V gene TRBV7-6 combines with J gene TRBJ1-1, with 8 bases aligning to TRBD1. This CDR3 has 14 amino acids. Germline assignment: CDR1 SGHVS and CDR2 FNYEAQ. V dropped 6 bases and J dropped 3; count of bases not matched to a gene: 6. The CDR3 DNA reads TGTGCCAGCAGTATAACAGGGGGAGACACTGAAGCTTTCTTT. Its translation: CASSITGGDTEAFF. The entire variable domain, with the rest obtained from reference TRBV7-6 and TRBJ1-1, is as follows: GAGVSQSPRYKVTKRGQDVALRCDPISGHVSLYWYRQALGQGPEFLTYFNYEAQQDKSGLPNDRFSAERPEGSISTLTIQRTEQRDSAMYRCASSITGGDTEAFFGQGTRLTVV.

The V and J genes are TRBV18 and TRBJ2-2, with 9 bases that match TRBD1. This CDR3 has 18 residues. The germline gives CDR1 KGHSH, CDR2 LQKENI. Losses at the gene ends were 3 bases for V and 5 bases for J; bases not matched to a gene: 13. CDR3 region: CASSPQMPGQGLTGELFF. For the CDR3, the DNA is TGTGCCAGCTCACCGCAAATGCCGGGACAGGGTTTGACCGGGGAGCTGTTTTTT.

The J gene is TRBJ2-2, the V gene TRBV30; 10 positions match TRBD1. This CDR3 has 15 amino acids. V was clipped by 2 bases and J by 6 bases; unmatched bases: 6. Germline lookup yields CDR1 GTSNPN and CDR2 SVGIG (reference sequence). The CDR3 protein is CAWSRGTGVPGELFF. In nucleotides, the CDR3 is TGTGCCTGGAGTCGCGGGACAGGGGTGCCCGGGGAGCTGTTTTTT.

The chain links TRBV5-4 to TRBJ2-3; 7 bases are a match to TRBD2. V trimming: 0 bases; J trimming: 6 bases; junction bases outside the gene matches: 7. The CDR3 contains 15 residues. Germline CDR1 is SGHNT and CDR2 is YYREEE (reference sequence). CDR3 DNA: TGTGCCAGCAGCTTGGAACCAGCGGGATTCGATACGCAGTATTTT. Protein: CASSLEPAGFDTQYF.

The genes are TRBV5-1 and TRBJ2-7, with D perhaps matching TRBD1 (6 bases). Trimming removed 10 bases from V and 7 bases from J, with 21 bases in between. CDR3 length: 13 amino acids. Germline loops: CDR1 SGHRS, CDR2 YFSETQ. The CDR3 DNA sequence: TGCGCCGGAAACAGGGCCCCTGGAGAGGAGCAGTACTTC. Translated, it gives CAGNRAPGEEQYF.

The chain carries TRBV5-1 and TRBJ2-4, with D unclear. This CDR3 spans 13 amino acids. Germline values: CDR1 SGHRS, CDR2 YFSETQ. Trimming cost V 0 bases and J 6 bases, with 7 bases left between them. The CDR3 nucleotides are TGCGCCAGCAGCTTGGAAATGGGAAACATTCAGTACTTC. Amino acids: CASSLEMGNIQYF.

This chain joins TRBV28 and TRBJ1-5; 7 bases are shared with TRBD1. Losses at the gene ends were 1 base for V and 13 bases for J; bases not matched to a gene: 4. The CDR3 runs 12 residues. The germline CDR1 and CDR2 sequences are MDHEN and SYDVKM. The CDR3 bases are TGTGCCAGCAGTTTATCGCCGACAGGGCAGCATTTT. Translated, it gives CASSLSPTGQHF.

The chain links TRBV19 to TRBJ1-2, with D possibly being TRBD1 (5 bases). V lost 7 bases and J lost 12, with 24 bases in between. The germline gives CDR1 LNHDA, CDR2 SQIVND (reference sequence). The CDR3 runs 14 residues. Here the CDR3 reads CASTPSGSVGANTF. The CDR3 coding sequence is TGTGCCAGTACCCCGTCCGGATCGGTCGGGGCCAACACCTTC. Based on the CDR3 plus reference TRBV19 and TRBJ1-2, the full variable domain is DGGITQSPKYLFRKEGQNVTLSCEQNLNHDAMYWYRQDPGQGLRLIYYSQIVNDFQKGDIAEGYSVSREKKESFPLTVTSAQKNPTAFYLCASTPSGSVGANTFGSGTRLTVV.

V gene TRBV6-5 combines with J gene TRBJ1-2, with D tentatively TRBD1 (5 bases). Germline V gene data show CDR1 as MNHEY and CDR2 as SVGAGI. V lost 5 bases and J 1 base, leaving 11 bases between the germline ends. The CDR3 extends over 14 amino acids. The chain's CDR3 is CASSTQGHNYGYTF. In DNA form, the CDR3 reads TGTGCCAGCAGTACCCAGGGCCATAACTATGGCTACACCTTC.

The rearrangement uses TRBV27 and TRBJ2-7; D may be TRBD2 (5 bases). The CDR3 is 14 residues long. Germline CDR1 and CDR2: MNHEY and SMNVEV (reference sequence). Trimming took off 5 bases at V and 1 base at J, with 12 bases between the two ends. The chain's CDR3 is CASSPRESSYEQYF. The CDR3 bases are TGTGCCAGCAGTCCTAGGGAGTCGTCCTACGAGCAGTACTTC.

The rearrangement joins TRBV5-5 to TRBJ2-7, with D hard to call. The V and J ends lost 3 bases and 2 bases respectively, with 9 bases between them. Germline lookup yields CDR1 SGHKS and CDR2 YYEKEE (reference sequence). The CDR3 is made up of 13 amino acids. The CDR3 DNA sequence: TGTGCCAGCAGCTCTGAGGTCCCCTACGAGCAGTACTTC. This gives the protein CASSSEVPYEQYF.

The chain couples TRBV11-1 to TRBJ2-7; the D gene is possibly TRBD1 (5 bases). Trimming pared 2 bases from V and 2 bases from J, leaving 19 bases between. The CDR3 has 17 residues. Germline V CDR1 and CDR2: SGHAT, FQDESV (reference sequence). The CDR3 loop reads CASSLTSTGPNTYEQYF. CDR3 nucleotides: TGTGCCAGCAGCTTAACCTCCACAGGACCAAACACCTACGAGCAGTACTTC.

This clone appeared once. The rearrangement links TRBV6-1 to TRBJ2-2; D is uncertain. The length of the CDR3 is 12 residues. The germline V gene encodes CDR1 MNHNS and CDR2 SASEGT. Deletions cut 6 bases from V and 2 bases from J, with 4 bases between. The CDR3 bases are TGTGCCAGCAGCCATAACACCGGGGAGCTGTTTTTT. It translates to CASSHNTGELFF.

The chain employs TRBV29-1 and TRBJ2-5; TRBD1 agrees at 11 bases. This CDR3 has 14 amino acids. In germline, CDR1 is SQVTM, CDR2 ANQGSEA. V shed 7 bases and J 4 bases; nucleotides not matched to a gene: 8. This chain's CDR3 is CSATDRGRGETQYF. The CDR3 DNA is TGCAGCGCCACGGACAGGGGGCGCGGAGAGACCCAGTACTTC.

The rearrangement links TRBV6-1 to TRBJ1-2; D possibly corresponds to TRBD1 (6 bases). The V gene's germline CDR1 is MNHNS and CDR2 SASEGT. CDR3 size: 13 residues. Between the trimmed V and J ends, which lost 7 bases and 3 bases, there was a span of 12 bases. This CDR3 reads CASKAGDHYGYTF. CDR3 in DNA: TGTGCCAGCAAAGCAGGGGACCACTATGGCTACACCTTC.

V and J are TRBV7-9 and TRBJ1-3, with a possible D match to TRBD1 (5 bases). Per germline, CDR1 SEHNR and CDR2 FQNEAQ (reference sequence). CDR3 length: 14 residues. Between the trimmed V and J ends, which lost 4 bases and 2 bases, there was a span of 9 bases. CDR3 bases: TGTGCCAGCAGCTACGGGGCTCCTGGAAACACCATATATTTT. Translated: CASSYGAPGNTIYF.

This chain's CDR3 is CASSMGSGYGYTF. CDR3 bases: TGTGCCAGCAGCATGGGGTCCGGGTATGGCTACACCTTC. V is TRBV7-2 and J is TRBJ1-2; no clear D. Trimming removed 5 bases at V and 5 bases at J, with 12 bases between. This CDR3 region has 13 residues. Germline CDR1 reads SGHTA; CDR2 reads FQGNSA.

The CDR3 DNA is TGCGCCAGCAGCTCCGGGGACGGACATGGCTACACCTTC. It specifies CASSSGDGHGYTF. V gene TRBV5-1 combines with J gene TRBJ1-2; a possible D gene is TRBD1 (5 bases). Trimming left V 3 bases short and J 6 bases short, with 12 bases between. The CDR3 is 13 amino acids. Germline V gene sequence: CDR1 SGHRS, CDR2 YFSETQ.

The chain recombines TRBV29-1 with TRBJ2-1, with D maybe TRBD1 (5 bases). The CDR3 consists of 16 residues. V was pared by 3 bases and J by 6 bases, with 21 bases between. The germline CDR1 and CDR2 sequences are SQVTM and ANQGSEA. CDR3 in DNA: TGCAGCGTTGAGGCGACCTCTCCAGGGTCTTTCAATGAGCAGTTCTTC. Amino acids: CSVEATSPGSFNEQFF.

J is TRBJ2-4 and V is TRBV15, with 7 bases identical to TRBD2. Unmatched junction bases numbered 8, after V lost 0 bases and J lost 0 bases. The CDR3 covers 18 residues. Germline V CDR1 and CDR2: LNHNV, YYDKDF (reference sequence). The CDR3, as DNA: TGTGCCACCAGCAGAGATGAGGGAGCGGGACTAGCCAAAAACATTCAGTACTTC. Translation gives CATSRDEGAGLAKNIQYF.

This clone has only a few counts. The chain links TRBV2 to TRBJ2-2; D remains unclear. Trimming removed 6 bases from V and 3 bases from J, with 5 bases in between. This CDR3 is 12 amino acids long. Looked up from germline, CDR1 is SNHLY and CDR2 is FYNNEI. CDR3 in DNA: TGTGCCAGCAGGCAGGACACCGGGGAGCTGTTTTTT. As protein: CASRQDTGELFF.

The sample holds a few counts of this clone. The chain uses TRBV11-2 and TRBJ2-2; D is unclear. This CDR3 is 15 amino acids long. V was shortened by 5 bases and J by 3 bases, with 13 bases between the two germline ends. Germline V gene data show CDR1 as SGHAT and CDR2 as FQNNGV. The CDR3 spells CASSPGRGYTGELFF. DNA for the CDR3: TGTGCCAGCAGCCCCGGACGTGGGTACACCGGGGAGCTGTTTTTT.

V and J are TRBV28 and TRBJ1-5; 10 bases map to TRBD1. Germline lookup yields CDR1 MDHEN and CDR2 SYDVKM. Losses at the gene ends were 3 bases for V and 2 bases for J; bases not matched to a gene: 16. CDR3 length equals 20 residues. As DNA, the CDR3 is TGTGCCAGCAGTTTGATTCCGTGGGCTAGGGACAGGGGACGCAATCAGCCCCAGCATTTT. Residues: CASSLIPWARDRGRNQPQHF.